This TCR beta chain was obtained from a study of beta chain features in type 1 diabetes. Across the whole study: Sorted cells examined across all samples numbered 107,917,701.

As every portion of the isolated RNA was reverse transcribed, the sequencing read expressed TCRB transcripts. Libraries were prepared by immunoSEQ multiplex PCR; TCRdb keeps only in-frame clonotypes and omits some of them. The data contain more than 130,000 clones, less than 9% of them singletons. Germline CDR1 reads MGHRA; CDR2 reads YSYEKL. The J segment lost 9 bases and the V segment lost 3 bases, leaving 10 bases of the junction unmatched. The CDR3 covers 16 residues. Study-level findings and limits: Across patients, naive, central memory and Treg TCRB repertoires exhibited apparently greater similarity than was observed across healthy donors. Shorter TCRB CDR3s, moderately but significantly so, were found in Type 1 diabetes patients in all four CD4+ subsets.

This clone was observed a handful of times. Its antigen is not identified. This clonotype was obtained from a woman aged 25 to 39 in good health. This chain joins TRBV4-1 and TRBJ2-1; 11 nucleotides align to TRBD2. Specimen: central memory CD4+ T cells from blood. The CDR3 coding sequence is TGCGCCAGCAGCCAGGTTGATAGCGGGAGGGCAGGTGAGCAGTTCTTC. The encoded protein is CASSQVDSGRAGEQFF.